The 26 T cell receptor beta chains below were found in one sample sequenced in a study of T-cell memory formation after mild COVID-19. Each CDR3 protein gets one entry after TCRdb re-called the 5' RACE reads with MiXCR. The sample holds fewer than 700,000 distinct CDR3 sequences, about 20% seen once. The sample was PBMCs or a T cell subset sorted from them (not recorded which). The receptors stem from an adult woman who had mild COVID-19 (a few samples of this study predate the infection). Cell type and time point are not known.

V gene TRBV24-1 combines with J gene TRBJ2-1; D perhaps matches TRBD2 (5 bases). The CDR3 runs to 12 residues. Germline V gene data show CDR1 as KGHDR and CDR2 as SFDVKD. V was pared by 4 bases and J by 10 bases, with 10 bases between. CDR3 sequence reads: CATSDSSREQFF. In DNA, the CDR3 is TGTGCCACCAGTGACTCTAGCCGCGAGCAGTTCTTC.

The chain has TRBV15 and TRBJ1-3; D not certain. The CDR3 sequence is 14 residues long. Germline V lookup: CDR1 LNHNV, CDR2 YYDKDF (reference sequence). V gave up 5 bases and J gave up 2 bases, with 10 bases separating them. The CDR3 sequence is CATSPGGPGNTIYF. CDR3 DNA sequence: TGTGCCACCAGCCCCGGTGGGCCTGGAAACACCATATATTTT.

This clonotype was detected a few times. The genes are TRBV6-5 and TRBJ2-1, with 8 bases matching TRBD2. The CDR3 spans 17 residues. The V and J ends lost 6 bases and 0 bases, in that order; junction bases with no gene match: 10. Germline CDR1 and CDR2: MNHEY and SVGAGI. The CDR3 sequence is CASSSLEAGASYNEQFF. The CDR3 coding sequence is TGTGCCAGCAGCTCCTTGGAAGCGGGAGCCTCCTACAATGAGCAGTTCTTC.

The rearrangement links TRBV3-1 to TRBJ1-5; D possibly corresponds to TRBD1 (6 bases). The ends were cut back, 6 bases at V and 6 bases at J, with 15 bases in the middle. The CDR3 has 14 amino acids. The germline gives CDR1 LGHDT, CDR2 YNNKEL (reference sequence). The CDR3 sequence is CASSQQGSRQPQHF. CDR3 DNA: TGTGCCAGCAGTCAACAGGGATCTCGTCAGCCCCAGCATTTT.

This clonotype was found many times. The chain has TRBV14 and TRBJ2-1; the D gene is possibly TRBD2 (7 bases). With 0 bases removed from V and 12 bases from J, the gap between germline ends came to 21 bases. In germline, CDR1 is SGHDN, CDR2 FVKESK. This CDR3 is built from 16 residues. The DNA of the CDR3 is TGTGCCAGCAGCCAAGATAGCAGCGGGACACACATCTCGCAGTTCTTC. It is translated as CASSQDSSGTHISQFF.

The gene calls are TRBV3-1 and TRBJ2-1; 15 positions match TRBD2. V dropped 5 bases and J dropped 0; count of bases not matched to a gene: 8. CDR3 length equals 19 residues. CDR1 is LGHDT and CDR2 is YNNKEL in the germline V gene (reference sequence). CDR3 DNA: TGTGCCAGCAGCTACCGGACTAGCGGGAGGGCCAGCTCCTACAATGAGCAGTTCTTC. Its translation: CASSYRTSGRASSYNEQFF.

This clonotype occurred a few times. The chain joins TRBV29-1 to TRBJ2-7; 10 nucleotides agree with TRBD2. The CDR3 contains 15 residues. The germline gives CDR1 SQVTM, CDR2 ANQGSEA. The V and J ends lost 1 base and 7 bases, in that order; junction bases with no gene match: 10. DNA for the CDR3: TGCAGCGTTGAAGGGGCTAGCGGGAGATTGGGGGAGCAGTACTTC. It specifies CSVEGASGRLGEQYF.

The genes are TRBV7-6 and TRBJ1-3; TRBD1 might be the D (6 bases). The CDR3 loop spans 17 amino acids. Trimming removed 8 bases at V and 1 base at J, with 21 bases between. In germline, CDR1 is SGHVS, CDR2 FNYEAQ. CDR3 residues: CASGREGGLKSGNTIYF. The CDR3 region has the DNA TGTGCCAGCGGGCGGGAAGGGGGACTGAAATCTGGAAACACCATATATTTT. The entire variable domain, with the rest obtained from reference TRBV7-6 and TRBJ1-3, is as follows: GAGVSQSPRYKVTKRGQDVALRCDPISGHVSLYWYRQALGQGPEFLTYFNYEAQQDKSGLPNDRFSAERPEGSISTLTIQRTEQRDSAMYRCASGREGGLKSGNTIYFGEGSWLTVV.

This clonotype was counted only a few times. DNA of the CDR3: TGTGCCAGTAGTATAGGTAACAGAGCGGGGGATCAGCCCCAGCATTTT. It yields the protein CASSIGNRAGDQPQHF. The gene calls are TRBV19 and TRBJ1-5, with D possibly matching TRBD1 (5 bases). This CDR3 comprises 16 residues. Germline CDR1 is LNHDA and CDR2 is SQIVND (reference sequence). Trimming pared 1 base from V and 5 bases from J, leaving 15 bases between. The variable domain in full, with the rest retrieved from reference TRBV19 and TRBJ1-5, is DGGITQSPKYLFRKEGQNVTLSCEQNLNHDAMYWYRQDPGQGLRLIYYSQIVNDFQKGDIAEGYSVSREKKESFPLTVTSAQKNPTAFYLCASSIGNRAGDQPQHFGDGTRLSIL.

The DNA of the CDR3 is TGCGCCAGCAGCTTGGCCCAACAGGGGGCCGGGTCAGGGGAAGAGACCCAGTACTTC. Translating it yields CASSLAQQGAGSGEETQYF. The rearrangement uses TRBV5-1 and TRBJ2-5; 9 bases align to TRBD1. The CDR3 spans 19 residues. J lost 3 bases, V lost 0 bases, and 15 bases had no gene match. Germline V gene lookup returns CDR1 SGHRS and CDR2 YFSETQ.

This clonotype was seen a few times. This chain's CDR3 is CASRAGQGNSEAFF. CDR3 nucleotides: TGTGCCAGCAGGGCGGGACAGGGAAATTCTGAAGCTTTCTTT. The rearrangement links TRBV12-3 or TRBV12-4 to TRBJ1-1, with 9 positions matching TRBD1. Germline trimming cut 6 bases from V and 6 bases from J; bases unmatched to any gene: 8. The CDR3 totals 14 residues.

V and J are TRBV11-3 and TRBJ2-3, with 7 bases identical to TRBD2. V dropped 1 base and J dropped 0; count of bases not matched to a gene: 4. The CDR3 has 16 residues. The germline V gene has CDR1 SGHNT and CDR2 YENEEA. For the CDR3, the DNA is TGTGCCAGCAGCTTAGGACGGCGGGAGAGCACAGATACGCAGTATTTT. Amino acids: CASSLGRRESTDTQYF. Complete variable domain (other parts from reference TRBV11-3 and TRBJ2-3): EAGVVQSPRYKIIEKKQPVAFWCNPISGHNTLYWYLQNLGQGPELLIRYENEEAVDDSQLPKDRFSAERLKGVDSTLKIQPAELGDSAVYLCASSLGRRESTDTQYFGPGTRLTVL.

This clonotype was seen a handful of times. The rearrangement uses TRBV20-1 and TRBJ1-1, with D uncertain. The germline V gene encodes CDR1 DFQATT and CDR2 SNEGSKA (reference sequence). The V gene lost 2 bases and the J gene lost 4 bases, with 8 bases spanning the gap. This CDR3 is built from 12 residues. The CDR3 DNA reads TGCAGTGCTAGACCGTGGGGCACTGAAGCTTTCTTT. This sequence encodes CSARPWGTEAFF.

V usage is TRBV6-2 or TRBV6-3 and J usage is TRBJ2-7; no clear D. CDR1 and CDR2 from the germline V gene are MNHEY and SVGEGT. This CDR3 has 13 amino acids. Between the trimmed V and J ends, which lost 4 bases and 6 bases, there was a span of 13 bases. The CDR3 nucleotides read TGTGCCAGCAGTTCCCAAGGGCTGAGCGAGCAGTACTTC. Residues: CASSSQGLSEQYF.

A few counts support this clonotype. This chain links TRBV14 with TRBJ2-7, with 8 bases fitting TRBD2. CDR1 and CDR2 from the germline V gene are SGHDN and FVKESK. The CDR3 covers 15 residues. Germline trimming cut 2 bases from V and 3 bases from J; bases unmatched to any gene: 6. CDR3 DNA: TGTGCCAGCAGCCAATTGAGCGGGGGATTCTACGAGCAGTACTTC. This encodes CASSQLSGGFYEQYF.

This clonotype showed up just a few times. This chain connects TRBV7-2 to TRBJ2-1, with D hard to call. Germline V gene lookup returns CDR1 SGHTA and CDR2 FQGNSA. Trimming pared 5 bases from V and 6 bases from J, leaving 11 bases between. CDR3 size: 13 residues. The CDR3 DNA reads TGTGCCAGCAGCCCTTTCAGCGTCAATGAGCAGTTCTTC. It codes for CASSPFSVNEQFF.

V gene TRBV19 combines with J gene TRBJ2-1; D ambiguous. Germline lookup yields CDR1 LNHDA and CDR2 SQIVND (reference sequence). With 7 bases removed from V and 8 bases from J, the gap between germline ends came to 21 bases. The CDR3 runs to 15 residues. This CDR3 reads CASTTLRSGLDEQFF. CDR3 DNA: TGTGCCAGTACGACGCTAAGATCTGGTTTGGATGAGCAGTTCTTC.

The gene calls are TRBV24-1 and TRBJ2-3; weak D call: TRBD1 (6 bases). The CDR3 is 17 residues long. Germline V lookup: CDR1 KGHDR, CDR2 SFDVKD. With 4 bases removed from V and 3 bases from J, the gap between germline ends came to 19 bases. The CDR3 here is CATSEPSTGLSTDTQYF. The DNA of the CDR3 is TGTGCCACCAGTGAACCCTCGACAGGCCTCTCTACAGATACGCAGTATTTT.

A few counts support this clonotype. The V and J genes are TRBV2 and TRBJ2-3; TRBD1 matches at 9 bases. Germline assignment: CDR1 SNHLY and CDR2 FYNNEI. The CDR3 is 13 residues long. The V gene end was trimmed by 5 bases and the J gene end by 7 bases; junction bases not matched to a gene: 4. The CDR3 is CASSRQGGNTQYF. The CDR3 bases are TGTGCCAGCAGTAGACAGGGGGGAAATACGCAGTATTTT.

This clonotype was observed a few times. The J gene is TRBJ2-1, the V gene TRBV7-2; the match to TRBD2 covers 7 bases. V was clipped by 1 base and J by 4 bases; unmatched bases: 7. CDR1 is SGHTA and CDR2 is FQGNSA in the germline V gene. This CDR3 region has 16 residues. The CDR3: CASSLGGPGGYNEQFF. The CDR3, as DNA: TGTGCCAGCAGCTTAGGGGGACCCGGGGGGTACAATGAGCAGTTCTTC.

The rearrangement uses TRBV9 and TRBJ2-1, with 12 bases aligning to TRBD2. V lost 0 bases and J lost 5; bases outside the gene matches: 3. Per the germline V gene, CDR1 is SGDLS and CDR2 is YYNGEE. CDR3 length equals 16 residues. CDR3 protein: CASSVALAGGNNEQFF. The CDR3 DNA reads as TGTGCCAGCAGCGTAGCGCTAGCGGGAGGGAACAATGAGCAGTTCTTC. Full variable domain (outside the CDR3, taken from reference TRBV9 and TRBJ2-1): DSGVTQTPKHLITATGQRVTLRCSPRSGDLSVYWYQQSLDQGLQFLIQYYNGEERAKGNILERFSAQQFPDLHSELNLSSLELGDSALYFCASSVALAGGNNEQFFGPGTRLTVL.

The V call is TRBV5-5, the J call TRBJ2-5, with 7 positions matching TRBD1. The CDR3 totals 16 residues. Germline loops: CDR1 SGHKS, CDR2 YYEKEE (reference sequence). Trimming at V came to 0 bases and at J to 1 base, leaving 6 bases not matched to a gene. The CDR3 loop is CASSLARDRVQETQYF. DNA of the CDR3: TGTGCCAGCAGCTTGGCCCGGGACAGAGTCCAAGAGACCCAGTACTTC. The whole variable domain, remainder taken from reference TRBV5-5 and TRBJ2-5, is DAGVTQSPTHLIKTRGQQVTLRCSPISGHKSVSWYQQVLGQGPQFIFQYYEKEERGRGNFPDRFSARQFPNYSSELNVNALLLGDSALYLCASSLARDRVQETQYFGPGTRLLVL.

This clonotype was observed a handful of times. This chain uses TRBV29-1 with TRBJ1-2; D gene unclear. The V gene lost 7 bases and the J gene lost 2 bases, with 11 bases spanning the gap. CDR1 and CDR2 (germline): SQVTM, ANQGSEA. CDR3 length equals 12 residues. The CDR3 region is CSARGGNYGYTF. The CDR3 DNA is TGCAGCGCCCGGGGAGGGAACTATGGCTACACCTTC.

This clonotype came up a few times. The DNA of the CDR3 is TGCGCCAGCAGCCGGACGGGCCTAGGGACCGGGGAGCTGTTTTTT. Its translation: CASSRTGLGTGELFF. The rearrangement links TRBV4-3 to TRBJ2-2; D ambiguous. V was pared by 4 bases and J by 5 bases, with 14 bases between. The CDR3 runs 15 residues. Per germline, CDR1 LGHNA and CDR2 YSLEER.

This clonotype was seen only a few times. The CDR3 nucleotides are TGTGCCAGCAGCGTAGGGGCCTGGGGACACCTAGACCATGGCTACACCTTC. As protein: CASSVGAWGHLDHGYTF. The chain has TRBV9 and TRBJ1-2, with D maybe TRBD1 (6 bases). Germline values: CDR1 SGDLS, CDR2 YYNGEE. CDR3 length equals 17 residues. Between the trimmed V and J ends, which lost 0 bases and 6 bases, there was a span of 21 bases.

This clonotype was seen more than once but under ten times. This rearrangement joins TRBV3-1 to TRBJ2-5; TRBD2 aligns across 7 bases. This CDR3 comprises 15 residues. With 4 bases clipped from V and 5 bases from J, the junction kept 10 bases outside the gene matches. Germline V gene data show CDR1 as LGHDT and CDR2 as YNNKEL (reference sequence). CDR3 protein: CASSRGLLGGETQYF. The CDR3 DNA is TGTGCCAGCAGCCGCGGACTACTGGGAGGGGAGACCCAGTACTTC.